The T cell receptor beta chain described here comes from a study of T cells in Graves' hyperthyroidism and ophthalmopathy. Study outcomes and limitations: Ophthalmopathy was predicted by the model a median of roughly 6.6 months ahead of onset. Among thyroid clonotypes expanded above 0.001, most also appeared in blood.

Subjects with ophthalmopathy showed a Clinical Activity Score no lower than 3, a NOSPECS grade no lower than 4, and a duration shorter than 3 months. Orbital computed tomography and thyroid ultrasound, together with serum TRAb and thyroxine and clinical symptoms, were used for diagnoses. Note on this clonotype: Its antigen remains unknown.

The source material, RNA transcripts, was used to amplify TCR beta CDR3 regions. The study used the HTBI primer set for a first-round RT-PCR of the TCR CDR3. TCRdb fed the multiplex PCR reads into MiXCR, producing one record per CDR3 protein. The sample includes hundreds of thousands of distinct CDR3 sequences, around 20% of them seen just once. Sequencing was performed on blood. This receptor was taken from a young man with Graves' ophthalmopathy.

The CDR3 DNA reads as TGTGCCACCAGCACTCGAGGGAGAGGCCCTTACTCTGGGGCCAACGTCCTGACTTTC. Protein: CATSTRGRGPYSGANVLTF. V is TRBV15 and J is TRBJ2-6, with D perhaps TRBD2 (5 bases). This CDR3 has 19 residues. CDR1 is LNHNV, CDR2 YYDKDF, per germline (reference sequence). Trimming shortened V by 4 bases and J by 0 bases, and 19 bases separated the two germline ends.